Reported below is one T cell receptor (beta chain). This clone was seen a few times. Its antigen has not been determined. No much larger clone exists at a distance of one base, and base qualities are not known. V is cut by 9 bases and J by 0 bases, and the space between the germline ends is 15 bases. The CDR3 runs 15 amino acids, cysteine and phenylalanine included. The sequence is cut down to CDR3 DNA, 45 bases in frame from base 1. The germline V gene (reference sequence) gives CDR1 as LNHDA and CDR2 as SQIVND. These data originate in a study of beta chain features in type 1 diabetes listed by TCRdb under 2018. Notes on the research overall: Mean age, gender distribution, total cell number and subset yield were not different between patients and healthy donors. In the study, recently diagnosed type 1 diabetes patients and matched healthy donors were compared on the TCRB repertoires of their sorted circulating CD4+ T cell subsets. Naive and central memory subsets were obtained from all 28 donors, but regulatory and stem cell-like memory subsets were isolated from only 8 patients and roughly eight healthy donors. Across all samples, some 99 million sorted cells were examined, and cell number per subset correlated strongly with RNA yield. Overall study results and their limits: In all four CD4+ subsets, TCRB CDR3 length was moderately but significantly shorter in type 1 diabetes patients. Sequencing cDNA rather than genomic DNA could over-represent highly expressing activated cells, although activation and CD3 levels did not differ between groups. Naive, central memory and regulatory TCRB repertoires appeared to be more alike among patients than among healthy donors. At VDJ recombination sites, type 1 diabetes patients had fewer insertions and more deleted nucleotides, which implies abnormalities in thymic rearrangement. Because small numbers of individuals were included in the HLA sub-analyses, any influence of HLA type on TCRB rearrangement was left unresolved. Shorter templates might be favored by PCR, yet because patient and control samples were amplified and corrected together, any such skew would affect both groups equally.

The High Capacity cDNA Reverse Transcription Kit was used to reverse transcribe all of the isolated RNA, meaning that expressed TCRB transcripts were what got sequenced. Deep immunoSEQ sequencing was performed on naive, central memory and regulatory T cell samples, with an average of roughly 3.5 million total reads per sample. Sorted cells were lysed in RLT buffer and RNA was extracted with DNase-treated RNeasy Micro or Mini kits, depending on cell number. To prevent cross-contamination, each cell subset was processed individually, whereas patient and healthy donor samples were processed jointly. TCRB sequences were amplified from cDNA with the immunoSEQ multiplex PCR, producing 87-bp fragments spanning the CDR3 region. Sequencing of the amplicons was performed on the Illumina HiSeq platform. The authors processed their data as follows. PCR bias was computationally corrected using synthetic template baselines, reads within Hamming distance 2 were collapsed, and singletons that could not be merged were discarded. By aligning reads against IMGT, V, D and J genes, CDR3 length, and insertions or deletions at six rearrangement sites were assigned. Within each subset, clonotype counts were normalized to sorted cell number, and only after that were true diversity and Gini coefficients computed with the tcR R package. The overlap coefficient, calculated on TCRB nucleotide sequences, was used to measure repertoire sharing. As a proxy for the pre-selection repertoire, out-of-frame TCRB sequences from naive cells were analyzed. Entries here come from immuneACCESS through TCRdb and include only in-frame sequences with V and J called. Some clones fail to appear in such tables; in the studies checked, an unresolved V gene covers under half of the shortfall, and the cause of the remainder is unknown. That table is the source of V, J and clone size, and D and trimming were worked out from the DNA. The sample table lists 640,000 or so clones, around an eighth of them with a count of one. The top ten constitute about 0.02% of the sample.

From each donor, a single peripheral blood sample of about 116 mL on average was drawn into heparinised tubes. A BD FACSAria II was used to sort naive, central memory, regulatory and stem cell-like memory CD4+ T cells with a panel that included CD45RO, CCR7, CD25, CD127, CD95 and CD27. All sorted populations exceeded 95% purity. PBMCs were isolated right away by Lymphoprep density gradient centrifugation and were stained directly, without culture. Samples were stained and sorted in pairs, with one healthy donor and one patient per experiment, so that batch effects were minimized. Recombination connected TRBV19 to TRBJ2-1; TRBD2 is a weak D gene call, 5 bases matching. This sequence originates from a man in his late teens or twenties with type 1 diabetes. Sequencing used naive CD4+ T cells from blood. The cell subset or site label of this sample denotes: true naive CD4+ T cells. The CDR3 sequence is CASAERISSYNEQFF. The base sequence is TGTGCCAGCGCGGAGCGGATTAGCTCCTACAATGAGCAGTTCTTC.